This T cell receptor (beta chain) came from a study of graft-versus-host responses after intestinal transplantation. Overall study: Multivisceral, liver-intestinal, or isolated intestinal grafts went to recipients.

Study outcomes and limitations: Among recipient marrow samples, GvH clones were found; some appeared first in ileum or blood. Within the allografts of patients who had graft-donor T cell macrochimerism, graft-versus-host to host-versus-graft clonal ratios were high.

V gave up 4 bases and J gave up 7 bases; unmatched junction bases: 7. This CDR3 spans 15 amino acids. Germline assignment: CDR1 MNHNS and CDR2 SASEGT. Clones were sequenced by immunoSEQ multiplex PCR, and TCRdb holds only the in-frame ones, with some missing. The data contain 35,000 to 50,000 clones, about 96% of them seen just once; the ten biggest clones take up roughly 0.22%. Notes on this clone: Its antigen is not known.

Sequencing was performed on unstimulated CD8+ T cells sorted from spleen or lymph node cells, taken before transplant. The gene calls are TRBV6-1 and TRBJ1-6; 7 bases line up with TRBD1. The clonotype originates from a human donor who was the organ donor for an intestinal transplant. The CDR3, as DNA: TGTGCCAGCAGTGGACAGGGTTTTCGGAATTCACCCCTCCACTTT. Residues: CASSGQGFRNSPLHF.